The rows below give T cell receptor beta chains drawn from one sample of a study of blood T cell repertoires in COVID-19. The repertoire was sequenced with immunoSEQ multiplex PCR; TCRdb's copy has only in-frame clones and lacks some. The sample consists of under 450,000 clones, around 88% of them appearing once. Material for sequencing was peripheral blood. These TCRs come from a woman between 55 and 75 years old with COVID-19, enrolled during active disease. The CDR3 runs from the conserved cysteine through the conserved F or W. Fields, in order: V gene, J gene, CDR3 length, D gene, clone size, CDR3 DNA, CDR3 protein. A D gene is named only where the DNA matches it firmly. Clone size appears in some rows only: once, few, many, or a class for an expanded clone.

V gene: TRBV9
J gene: TRBJ2-7
CDR3 length: 14
D gene: NA
clone size: NA
CDR3 DNA: TGTGCCAGCAGCGTAGGGCAGGGGTTGAGCGAGCAGTACTTC
CDR3 protein: CASSVGQGLSEQYF

V gene: TRBV19
J gene: TRBJ1-5
CDR3 length: 15
D gene: NA
clone size: NA
CDR3 DNA: TGTGCCAGTAGTATAAAACAGGGTAGGAATCAGCCCCAGCATTTT
CDR3 protein: CASSIKQGRNQPQHF

V gene: TRBV9
J gene: TRBJ2-3
CDR3 length: 19
D gene: TRBD2
clone size: NA
CDR3 DNA: TGTGCCAGCAGCGTAGCGTCTTGGACTAGCGGGGGGACGGGAGATACGCAGTATTTT
CDR3 protein: CASSVASWTSGGTGDTQYF

V gene: TRBV5-1
J gene: TRBJ2-5
CDR3 length: 14
D gene: TRBD2
clone size: NA
CDR3 DNA: TGCGCCAGCAGCTTCTTAGCGGGACCAGAGACCCAGTACTTC
CDR3 protein: CASSFLAGPETQYF

V gene: TRBV7-3
J gene: TRBJ2-3
CDR3 length: 13
D gene: NA
clone size: NA
CDR3 DNA: TGTGCCAGCAGCCTCAGACAGCTAGATACGCAGTATTTT
CDR3 protein: CASSLRQLDTQYF

V gene: TRBV6-5
J gene: TRBJ2-1
CDR3 length: 15
D gene: TRBD2
clone size: NA
CDR3 DNA: TGTGCCAGCAGTTACAATGCGGGGGAACCCGATGAGCAGTTCTTC
CDR3 protein: CASSYNAGEPDEQFF

V gene: TRBV11-2
J gene: TRBJ2-7
CDR3 length: 14
D gene: TRBD1
clone size: NA
CDR3 DNA: TGTGCCAGCAGCTCACAGGGGTCCTCCTACGAGCAGTACTTC
CDR3 protein: CASSSQGSSYEQYF

V gene: TRBV10-1
J gene: TRBJ1-2
CDR3 length: 13
D gene: NA
clone size: NA
CDR3 DNA: TGCGCCAGCAGTGATTTCTCTAACTATGGCTACACCTTC
CDR3 protein: CASSDFSNYGYTF

V gene: TRBV19
J gene: TRBJ1-1
CDR3 length: 17
D gene: NA
clone size: NA
CDR3 DNA: TGTGCCAGTACCATATCCCCCGGGGGGCGCGCGGACACTGAAGCTTTCTTT
CDR3 protein: CASTISPGGRADTEAFF

V gene: TRBV3-1/TRBV3-2
J gene: TRBJ1-4
CDR3 length: 14
D gene: TRBD1
clone size: NA
CDR3 DNA: TGTGCCAGCAGCCAAGGACAGGGTAATGAAAAACTGTTTTTT
CDR3 protein: CASSQGQGNEKLFF

V gene: TRBV5-1
J gene: TRBJ2-6
CDR3 length: 20
D gene: TRBD2
clone size: NA
CDR3 DNA: TGCGCCAGCAGCCCTGGCAGAGCGGGGGGTTTCAGCTCTGGGGCCAACGTCCTGACTTTC
CDR3 protein: CASSPGRAGGFSSGANVLTF

V gene: TRBV2
J gene: TRBJ1-5
CDR3 length: 16
D gene: TRBD1
clone size: NA
CDR3 DNA: TGTGCCAGCAGTGCAAGGACAGGGGTAAGCAATCAGCCCCAGCATTTT
CDR3 protein: CASSARTGVSNQPQHF

V gene: TRBV16
J gene: TRBJ1-2
CDR3 length: 16
D gene: NA
clone size: NA
CDR3 DNA: TGTGCCAGCAGCCAATCGCTGGAGGGAACTAACTATGGCTACACCTTC
CDR3 protein: CASSQSLEGTNYGYTF

V gene: TRBV5-1
J gene: TRBJ2-3
CDR3 length: 17
D gene: TRBD2
clone size: NA
CDR3 DNA: TGCGCCAGCAGCTTGGGATTCCTAGCGGACGTGACAGATACGCAGTATTTT
CDR3 protein: CASSLGFLADVTDTQYF

V gene: TRBV21-1
J gene: TRBJ2-2
CDR3 length: 14
D gene: NA
clone size: NA
CDR3 DNA: TGTGCCAGCAGCAAAGCCCTATCCACCGGGGAGCTGTTTTTT
CDR3 protein: CASSKALSTGELFF

V gene: TRBV6-5
J gene: TRBJ2-7
CDR3 length: 15
D gene: TRBD1
clone size: few
CDR3 DNA: TGTGCCAGCAGTTACTCCCCGGACAGGGCAAGGGAGCAGTACTTC
CDR3 protein: CASSYSPDRAREQYF

V gene: TRBV4-1
J gene: TRBJ2-7
CDR3 length: 21
D gene: NA
clone size: many
CDR3 DNA: TGCGCCAGCAGCCTAGAAGCGGCGGTAGTCGCGCTCCTTAACCACTCCTACGAGCAGTACTTC
CDR3 protein: CASSLEAAVVALLNHSYEQYF

V gene: TRBV5-4
J gene: TRBJ1-2
CDR3 length: 14
D gene: NA
clone size: NA
CDR3 DNA: TGTGCCAGCAGCCCACCCTACGGGGAATCTGGCTACACCTTC
CDR3 protein: CASSPPYGESGYTF

V gene: TRBV19
J gene: TRBJ2-2
CDR3 length: 14
D gene: NA
clone size: NA
CDR3 DNA: TGTGCCAGTAGTATCGGGATGAGCACCGGGGAGCTGTTTTTT
CDR3 protein: CASSIGMSTGELFF

V gene: TRBV3-1/TRBV3-2
J gene: TRBJ2-2
CDR3 length: 14
D gene: NA
clone size: few
CDR3 DNA: TGTGCCAGCAGCCGGACAGCGAACACCGGGGAGCTGTTTTTT
CDR3 protein: CASSRTANTGELFF